These 30 T cell receptor beta chains originate from one sample sequenced in a study of CD8 T cells in Susac syndrome. RNA totalling about 0.45 to 1 ug underwent reverse transcription with random hexamers. TCRdb independently ran MiXCR on the immunoSEQ multiplex PCR reads; one entry per CDR3 protein. The table includes some 150,000 distinct CDR3 sequences, approximately 93% detected once. The specimen sequenced was CD8+ T cells from PBMCs. These receptors originate from a human donor in good health.

The V and J genes are TRBV27 and TRBJ2-3; D is undetermined. In germline, CDR1 is MNHEY, CDR2 SMNVEV (reference sequence). The CDR3 runs 11 residues. Trimming removed 3 bases from V and 7 bases from J, with 5 bases in between. The DNA for the CDR3 is TGTGCCAGCAGTTTCCGAAATACGCAGTATTTT. Its translation is CASSFRNTQYF.

The sample holds one count of this clonotype. The chain has TRBV27 and TRBJ1-5, with D uncertain. The CDR3 covers 13 residues. Trimming removed 8 bases from V and 0 bases from J, with 8 bases in between. Germline V gene lookup returns CDR1 MNHEY and CDR2 SMNVEV (reference sequence). This CDR3 reads CASGTASNQPQHF. CDR3 DNA: TGTGCCAGCGGAACCGCTAGCAATCAGCCCCAGCATTTT.

The rearrangement links TRBV7-9 to TRBJ2-7, with no clear D. The CDR3 runs 14 residues. Germline-derived CDR1 and CDR2 are SEHNR and FQNEAQ (reference sequence). V shed 3 bases and J shed 0 bases, with 9 bases lying between them. This CDR3 is CASSFEISSYEQYF. The CDR3 bases are TGTGCCAGCAGCTTCGAGATTTCCTCCTACGAGCAGTACTTC.

The chain links TRBV5-4 to TRBJ2-5, with 7 positions matching TRBD1. Germline lookup yields CDR1 SGHNT and CDR2 YYREEE (reference sequence). Trimming at V came to 3 bases and at J to 2 bases, leaving 1 base not matched to a gene. The CDR3 loop spans 13 amino acids. CDR3 in amino acids: CASSSGQQETQYF. Written as DNA, the CDR3 is TGTGCCAGCAGCTCGGGACAGCAAGAGACCCAGTACTTC.

This sequence joins TRBV27 and TRBJ2-3; D is unclear. V gave up 3 bases and J gave up 10 bases, with 5 bases separating them. This CDR3 is built from 10 residues. In germline, CDR1 is MNHEY, CDR2 SMNVEV (reference sequence). CDR3 nucleotides: TGTGCCAGCAGTTTCAGCCCGCAGTATTTT. Protein product: CASSFSPQYF.

This chain joins TRBV6-2 or TRBV6-3 and TRBJ1-1; D not resolved. V shed 5 bases and J shed 0 bases, with 13 bases lying between them. CDR3 length equals 15 residues. The germline V gene has CDR1 MNHEY and CDR2 SVGEGT. CDR3 loop: CASSTLLGLNTEAFF. CDR3 DNA sequence: TGTGCCAGCAGTACCCTACTTGGGTTGAACACTGAAGCTTTCTTT.

This clonotype was seen just once. The rearrangement joins TRBV27 to TRBJ1-1, with D tentatively TRBD1 (6 bases). CDR1 is MNHEY and CDR2 is SMNVEV in the germline V gene (reference sequence). V was shortened by 6 bases and J by 5 bases, with 10 bases between the two germline ends. The CDR3 runs 12 residues. The CDR3 DNA reads as TGTGCCAGCAGCCGAACAGGGACTGAAGCTTTCTTT. The encoded protein is CASSRTGTEAFF.

The chain joins TRBV23-1 to TRBJ1-4, with D possibly matching TRBD1 (6 bases). TRBV23-1 belongs to the ORF category, with a function that is uncertain. V gave up 1 base and J gave up 7 bases, with 16 bases separating them. The CDR3 contains 16 residues. The CDR3, as DNA: TGCGCCAGCAGTCAATTACCAGGGGATTGGACTGAAAAACTGTTTTTT. Translating it yields CASSQLPGDWTEKLFF.

The V and J genes are TRBV20-1 and TRBJ1-5; 7 bases are a match to TRBD1. Losses at the gene ends were 3 bases for V and 6 bases for J; bases not matched to a gene: 8. Germline values: CDR1 DFQATT, CDR2 SNEGSKA (reference sequence). The CDR3 loop spans 14 amino acids. The CDR3: CSASLGTESQPQHF. The CDR3 DNA reads as TGCAGTGCTAGTCTAGGGACAGAAAGTCAGCCCCAGCATTTT.

The CDR3 DNA is TGTGCCAGCAGTTCCGGGGGTTTGGACACTGAAGCTTTCTTT. The encoded protein is CASSSGGLDTEAFF. The chain recombines TRBV27 with TRBJ1-1; tentatively, D is TRBD1 (5 bases). Between the trimmed V and J ends, which lost 4 bases and 3 bases, there was a span of 12 bases. The CDR3 is made up of 14 amino acids. Germline CDR1 and CDR2: MNHEY and SMNVEV (reference sequence).

The rearrangement joins TRBV29-1 to TRBJ2-7, with D perhaps matching TRBD1 (5 bases). V lost 5 bases and J 5 bases, leaving 13 bases between the germline ends. CDR3 length: 12 amino acids. Looked up from germline, CDR1 is SQVTM and CDR2 is ANQGSEA. The DNA of the CDR3 is TGCAGCGTTAAGGGGTACCCAAACGAGCAGTACTTC. Translated, it gives CSVKGYPNEQYF.

This sequence joins TRBV7-8 and TRBJ2-1; 7 bases are shared with TRBD2. V dropped 1 base and J dropped 2; count of bases not matched to a gene: 2. Germline V gives CDR1 SGHVS, CDR2 FQNEAQ. The CDR3 sequence is 15 residues long. CDR3 nucleotide sequence: TGTGCCAGCAGCTTAGTAGGGACTACCTACAATGAGCAGTTCTTC. Its protein is CASSLVGTTYNEQFF.

V and J are TRBV20-1 and TRBJ2-5; 13 bases are a match to TRBD2. Germline values: CDR1 DFQATT, CDR2 SNEGSKA (reference sequence). The CDR3 contains 17 residues. The J segment lost 4 bases and the V segment lost 0 bases, leaving 8 bases of the junction unmatched. CDR3 in amino acids: CSAREEEGLAGVETQYF. DNA for the CDR3: TGCAGTGCTAGAGAAGAGGAAGGACTAGCGGGAGTAGAGACCCAGTACTTC.

This chain uses TRBV6-2 or TRBV6-3 with TRBJ2-7, with D unresolved. The CDR3 runs to 17 residues. Trimming cost V 0 bases and J 3 bases, with 18 bases left between them. Germline V gene data show CDR1 as MNHEY and CDR2 as SVGEGT. The chain's CDR3 is CASSYSFDGPTGYEQYF. The CDR3 coding sequence is TGTGCCAGCAGTTACTCATTCGACGGTCCCACGGGCTACGAGCAGTACTTC.

The chain employs TRBV5-4 and TRBJ2-7; maybe TRBD1 (5 bases). V dropped 3 bases and J dropped 3 bases, with 22 bases sitting between them. This CDR3 comprises 17 residues. In germline, CDR1 is SGHNT, CDR2 YYREEE (reference sequence). CDR3 sequence: CASSSPHTGDRLYEQYF. The CDR3 coding sequence is TGTGCCAGCAGCTCCCCCCATACTGGAGACAGACTCTACGAGCAGTACTTC.

The chain links TRBV14 to TRBJ2-4; 12 nucleotides align to TRBD2. J lost 5 bases, V lost 3 bases, and 11 bases had no gene match. The CDR3 sequence is 18 residues long. Germline V gives CDR1 SGHDN, CDR2 FVKESK. CDR3 coding DNA: TGTGCCAGCAGCCATGACCCCTGGCTAGCGGGAGGGCAAAACATTCAGTACTTC. This encodes CASSHDPWLAGGQNIQYF.

This chain uses TRBV30 with TRBJ1-3; no clear D gene. This CDR3 is built from 14 residues. Deletions cut 2 bases from V and 2 bases from J, with 10 bases between. Germline V gene lookup returns CDR1 GTSNPN and CDR2 SVGIG (reference sequence). The CDR3 DNA sequence: TGTGCCTGGAGTTTCGACTCCACTGGAAACACCATATATTTT. This codes for CAWSFDSTGNTIYF.

This clonotype was seen once. The chain recombines TRBV7-9 with TRBJ1-5; no definite D call. The length of the CDR3 is 15 residues. The germline V gene encodes CDR1 SEHNR and CDR2 FQNEAQ (reference sequence). The V gene lost 5 bases and the J gene lost 0 bases, with 11 bases spanning the gap. The CDR3 DNA is TGTGCCAGCAGCCCCTCGGGGTATAGCAATCAGCCCCAGCATTTT. It translates to CASSPSGYSNQPQHF.

The chain recombines TRBV7-9 with TRBJ2-3; TRBD2 is a possible D gene (6 bases). Between the trimmed V and J ends, which lost 5 bases and 2 bases, there was a span of 14 bases. The CDR3 totals 15 residues. Germline CDR1 SEHNR, CDR2 FQNEAQ (reference sequence). DNA for the CDR3: TGTGCCAGCAGCCCGGAAGAGGACTACACAGATACGCAGTATTTT. Amino acid sequence: CASSPEEDYTDTQYF.

The V and J genes are TRBV5-1 and TRBJ2-7; D not certain. CDR1 and CDR2 (germline): SGHRS, YFSETQ. Trimming left V 6 bases short and J 0 bases short, with 10 bases between. This CDR3 spans 13 amino acids. CDR3 sequence: CASTVEGSYEQYF. As DNA, the CDR3 is TGCGCCAGCACCGTGGAAGGCTCCTACGAGCAGTACTTC.

V usage is TRBV30 and J usage is TRBJ1-2, with D unresolved. Per germline, CDR1 GTSNPN and CDR2 SVGIG (reference sequence). V was clipped by 7 bases and J by 4 bases, with 13 bases between them. The CDR3 sequence is 12 residues long. The CDR3 loop is CASEITIYGYTF. DNA of the CDR3: TGTGCCTCGGAGATAACCATCTATGGCTACACCTTC.

The genes are TRBV27 and TRBJ2-3, with TRBD1 matching 8 bases. V lost 8 bases and J lost 3; bases outside the gene matches: 1. This CDR3 comprises 12 residues. The germline V gene has CDR1 MNHEY and CDR2 SMNVEV (reference sequence). CDR3 DNA sequence: TGTGCCAGCGGACAGGGTACAGATACGCAGTATTTT. It yields the protein CASGQGTDTQYF.

This chain links TRBV2 with TRBJ2-7; 7 nucleotides agree with TRBD1. The J segment lost 2 bases and the V segment lost 7 bases, leaving 8 bases of the junction unmatched. The CDR3 loop spans 14 amino acids. Germline lookup yields CDR1 SNHLY and CDR2 FYNNEI. The CDR3: CASKDPGQTYEQYF. The CDR3 DNA reads TGTGCCAGCAAGGACCCGGGACAGACCTACGAGCAGTACTTC.

J is TRBJ2-1 and V is TRBV20-1; 7 bases map to TRBD2. The J segment lost 3 bases and the V segment lost 3 bases, leaving 17 bases of the junction unmatched. The CDR3 sequence is 18 residues long. CDR1 is DFQATT and CDR2 is SNEGSKA in the germline V gene (reference sequence). DNA for the CDR3: TGCAGTGCTAGGGATGTCGACGGGAGGCGACAAGTCTACAATGAGCAGTTCTTC. Translated: CSARDVDGRRQVYNEQFF.

The V gene is TRBV23-1, the J gene TRBJ1-1; D is unclear. TRBV23-1 is an ORF, with its function uncertain. The V gene lost 4 bases and the J gene lost 0 bases, with 18 bases spanning the gap. The CDR3 totals 17 residues. This CDR3 reads CASSRGSAREMNTEAFF. The CDR3, as DNA: TGCGCCAGCAGTCGTGGCTCCGCTAGGGAAATGAACACTGAAGCTTTCTTT.

The chain employs TRBV12-3 or TRBV12-4 and TRBJ1-1; D uncertain. The V gene lost 7 bases and the J gene lost 4 bases, with 16 bases spanning the gap. The CDR3 is 14 amino acids. Written as DNA, the CDR3 is TGTGCCAGCATTTCCCCCGCTAGGACCACTGAAGCTTTCTTT. It specifies CASISPARTTEAFF.

The rearrangement joins TRBV27 to TRBJ2-5, with D perhaps TRBD1 (6 bases). Germline-derived CDR1 and CDR2 are MNHEY and SMNVEV (reference sequence). Trimming took off 6 bases at V and 5 bases at J, with 13 bases between the two ends. The CDR3 totals 13 residues. The CDR3 DNA sequence: TGTGCCAGCAGCAACAGGGCTGGGGAGACCCAGTACTTC. Amino acids: CASSNRAGETQYF.

The chain combines TRBV29-1 with TRBJ2-5; 7 bases are shared with TRBD2. This CDR3 has 15 amino acids. V was clipped by 6 bases and J by 1 base; unmatched bases: 11. CDR1 is SQVTM and CDR2 is ANQGSEA in the germline V gene. In DNA, the CDR3 is TGCAGCGTCGATAGGACTAGGGCCCTCCAAGAGACCCAGTACTTC. Translated, it gives CSVDRTRALQETQYF.

This clonotype was counted once. Here the CDR3 DNA reads TGTGCCAGCAGCCCTAGCCCTAGTCAATACGAGCAGTACTTC. Its translation: CASSPSPSQYEQYF. This rearrangement joins TRBV7-9 to TRBJ2-7, with D tentatively TRBD2 (5 bases). This CDR3 comprises 14 residues. The germline CDR1 and CDR2 sequences are SEHNR and FQNEAQ (reference sequence). The V and J ends lost 5 bases and 4 bases respectively, with 15 bases between them. The full variable domain, its missing parts supplied by reference TRBV7-9 and TRBJ2-7, is DTGVSQNPRHKITKRGQNVTFRCDPISEHNRLYWYRQTLGQGPEFLTYFQNEAQLEKSRLLSDRFSAERPKGSFSTLEIQRTEQGDSAMYLCASSPSPSQYEQYFGPGTRLTVT.

The chain uses TRBV27 and TRBJ2-7; no clear D. Trimming took off 5 bases at V and 2 bases at J, with 10 bases between the two ends. CDR3 length: 13 residues. Germline-derived CDR1 and CDR2 are MNHEY and SMNVEV (reference sequence). CDR3 DNA: TGTGCCAGCAGTACAGAAGTAGCCTACGAGCAGTACTTC. Translation: CASSTEVAYEQYF.